Each of the 5 T cell receptor beta chains below was sequenced from the same sample in a study of blood T cell repertoires in COVID-19. Sequencing was performed with immunoSEQ multiplex PCR; in TCRdb, only in-frame clones are kept and a portion is missing. The sample includes 150,000 or so clones, just under 85% of them seen just once. Material for sequencing was peripheral blood. The receptors here all came from a woman aged 60-75 years with acute or convalescent COVID-19.

As for this clone: The CDR3 carries no conserved terminal phenylalanine or tryptophan, so it likely arises from a read error. It is unclear where the CDR3 begins or ends on the DNA, so no DNA is shown, and the CDR3 is as TCRdb lists it. The V gene is TRBV6-6, the J gene TRBJ1-5; the table's D call, TRBD1, was not checked against the DNA. Inclusive of both ends, the CDR3 amounts to 11 amino acids. Germline V gene data show CDR1 as MNHNY and CDR2 as SVGAGI (reference sequence). This chain's CDR3 is CASRRQGVWVV.

This clone has a single count. V and J are TRBV3-1 (or the pseudogene TRBV3-2) and TRBJ2-5; possibly TRBD2 for D (6 bases). The CDR3 covers 16 residues. The V gene lost 3 bases and the J gene lost 5 bases, with 19 bases spanning the gap. Germline V gene lookup returns CDR1 LGHDT and CDR2 YNNKEL (reference sequence). The CDR3 DNA reads as TGTGCCAGCAGCCAGAGGGTGGGGGGAACGGGGGAGACCCAGTACTTC. This translates into CASSQRVGGTGETQYF.

The chain employs TRBV28 and TRBJ2-1; 7 bases agree with TRBD1. The CDR3 runs to 14 residues. Germline-derived CDR1 and CDR2 are MDHEN and SYDVKM. The trim removed 4 bases at V and 2 bases at J, leaving 2 bases unmatched. The CDR3 sequence is CASSSGQTYNEQFF. CDR3 nucleotide sequence: TGTGCCAGCAGTTCGGGACAGACCTACAATGAGCAGTTCTTC.

J is TRBJ2-5 and V is TRBV5-1; 9 nucleotides align to TRBD1. This CDR3 contains 14 residues. The V gene's germline CDR1 is SGHRS and CDR2 YFSETQ. The V and J ends lost 2 bases and 4 bases, in that order; junction bases with no gene match: 3. The CDR3 DNA reads TGCGCCAGCAGCTTACGGACAGGGGCAGAGACCCAGTACTTC. Its protein product is CASSLRTGAETQYF.

J is TRBJ1-2 and V is TRBV5-1; 8 nucleotides line up with TRBD1. V gave up 4 bases and J gave up 5 bases; unmatched junction bases: 4. Per the germline V gene, CDR1 is SGHRS and CDR2 is YFSETQ. The CDR3 is 13 residues long. Here the CDR3 DNA reads TGCGCCAGCAGCCAATGGACAGGGTATGGCTACACCTTC. Its translation is CASSQWTGYGYTF. The full variable domain, in which reference TRBV5-1 and TRBJ1-2 provide the parts outside the CDR3, is KAGVTQTPRYLIKTRGQQVTLSCSPISGHRSVSWYQQTPGQGLQFLFEYFSETQRNKGNFPGRFSGRQFSNSRSEMNVSTLELGDSALYLCASSQWTGYGYTFGSGTRLTVV.